The following is a TCR beta chain sequence with its context. The sample belongs to a study of blood T cell repertoires in COVID-19. Study-wide background: The United States, Italy and Spain were the sources of the acute and convalescent COVID-19 samples. Sources were T cells, B-cell-depleted T cells, or PBMCs; the material itself was cDNA or gDNA.

The CDR3 loop spans 13 amino acids. Generated by immunoSEQ multiplex PCR, the TCRdb table keeps only in-frame clones and is missing some. The sample has roughly 250,000 clones, less than 85% seen once. The specimen sequenced was peripheral blood. The chain uses TRBV1 and TRBJ1-4; the table's TRBD1 call for D was not verified on the DNA. TRBV1 is a pseudogene locus. The TCR originated in an elderly woman with active or convalescent COVID-19. The CDR3 spells CTVDRGRNEKLFF. The DNA for the CDR3 is TGCACCGTAGACAGGGGGCGGAATGAAAAACTGTTTTTT.